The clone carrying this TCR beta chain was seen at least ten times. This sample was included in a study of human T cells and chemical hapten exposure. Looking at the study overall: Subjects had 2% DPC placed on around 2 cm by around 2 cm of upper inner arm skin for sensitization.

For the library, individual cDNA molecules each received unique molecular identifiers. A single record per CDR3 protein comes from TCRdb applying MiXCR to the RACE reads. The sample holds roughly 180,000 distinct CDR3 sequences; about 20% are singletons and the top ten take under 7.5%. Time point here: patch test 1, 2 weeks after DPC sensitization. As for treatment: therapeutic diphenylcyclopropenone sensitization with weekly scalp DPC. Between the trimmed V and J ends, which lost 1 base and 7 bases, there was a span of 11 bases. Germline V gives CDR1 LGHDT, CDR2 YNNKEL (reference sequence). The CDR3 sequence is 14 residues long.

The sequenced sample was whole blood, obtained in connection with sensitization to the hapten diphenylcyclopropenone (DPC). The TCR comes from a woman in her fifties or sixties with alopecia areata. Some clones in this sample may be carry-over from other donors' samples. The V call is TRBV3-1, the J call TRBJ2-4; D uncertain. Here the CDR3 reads CASSQVAVGNIQYF. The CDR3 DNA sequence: TGTGCCAGCAGCCAAGTGGCGGTTGGGAACATTCAGTACTTC. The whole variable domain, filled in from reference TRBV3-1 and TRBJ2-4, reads DTAVSQTPKYLVTQMGNDKSIKCEQNLGHDTMYWYKQDSKKFLKIMFSYNNKELIINETVPNRFSPKSPDKAHLNLHINSLELGDSAVYFCASSQVAVGNIQYFGAGTRLSVL.